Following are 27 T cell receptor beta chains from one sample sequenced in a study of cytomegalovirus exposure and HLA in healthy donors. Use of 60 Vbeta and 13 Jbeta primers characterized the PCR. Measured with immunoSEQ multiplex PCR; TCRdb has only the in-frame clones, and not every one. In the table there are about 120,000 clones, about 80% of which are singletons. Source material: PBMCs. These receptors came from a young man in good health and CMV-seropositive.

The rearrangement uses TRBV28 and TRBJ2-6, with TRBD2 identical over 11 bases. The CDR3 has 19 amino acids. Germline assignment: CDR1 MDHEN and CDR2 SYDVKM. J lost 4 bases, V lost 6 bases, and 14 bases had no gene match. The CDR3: CASSPSRLAGFTGANVLTF. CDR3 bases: TGTGCCAGCAGCCCTAGCCGACTAGCGGGGTTTACCGGGGCCAACGTCCTGACTTTC.

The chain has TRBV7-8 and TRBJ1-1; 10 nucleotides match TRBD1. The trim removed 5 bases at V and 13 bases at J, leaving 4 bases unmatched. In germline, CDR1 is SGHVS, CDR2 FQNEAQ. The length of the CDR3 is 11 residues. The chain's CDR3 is CASSRGQGIFF. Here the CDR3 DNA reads TGTGCCAGCAGCAGGGGACAGGGGATTTTCTTT.

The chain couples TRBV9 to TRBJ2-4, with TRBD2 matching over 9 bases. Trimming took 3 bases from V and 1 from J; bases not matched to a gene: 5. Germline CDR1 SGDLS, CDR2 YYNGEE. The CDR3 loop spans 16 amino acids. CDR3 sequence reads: CASSAPLAGAKNIQYF. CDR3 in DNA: TGTGCCAGCAGCGCCCCCCTAGCGGGGGCCAAAAACATTCAGTACTTC.

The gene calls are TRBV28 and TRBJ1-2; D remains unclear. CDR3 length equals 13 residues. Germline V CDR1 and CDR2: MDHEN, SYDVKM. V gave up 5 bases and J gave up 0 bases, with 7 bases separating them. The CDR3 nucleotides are TGTGCCAGCAGTCCCCCAGCTAACTATGGCTACACCTTC. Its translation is CASSPPANYGYTF.

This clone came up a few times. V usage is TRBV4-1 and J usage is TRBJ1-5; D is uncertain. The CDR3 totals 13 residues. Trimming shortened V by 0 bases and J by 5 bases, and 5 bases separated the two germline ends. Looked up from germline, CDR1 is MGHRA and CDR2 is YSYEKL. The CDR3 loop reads CASSQDRDQPQHF. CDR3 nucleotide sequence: TGCGCCAGCAGCCAAGACCGGGATCAGCCCCAGCATTTT.

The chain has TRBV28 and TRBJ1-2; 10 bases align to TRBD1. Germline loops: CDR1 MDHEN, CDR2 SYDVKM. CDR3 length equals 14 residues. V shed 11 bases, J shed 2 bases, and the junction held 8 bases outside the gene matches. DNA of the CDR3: TGTGCCTCCAAGGGGGACAGGGGAAACTATGGCTACACCTTC. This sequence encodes CASKGDRGNYGYTF.

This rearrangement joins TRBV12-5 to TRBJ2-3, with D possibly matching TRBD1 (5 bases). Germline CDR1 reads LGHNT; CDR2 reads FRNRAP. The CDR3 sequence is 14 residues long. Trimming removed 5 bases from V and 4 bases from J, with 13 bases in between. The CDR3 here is CASGSVGRPDTQYF. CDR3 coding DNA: TGTGCTAGTGGTAGTGTGGGGCGGCCAGATACGCAGTATTTT.

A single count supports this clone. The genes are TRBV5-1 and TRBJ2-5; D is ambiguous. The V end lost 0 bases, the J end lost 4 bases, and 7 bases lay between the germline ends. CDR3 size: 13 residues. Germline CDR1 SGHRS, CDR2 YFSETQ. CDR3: CASSLARRETQYF. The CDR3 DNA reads TGCGCCAGCAGCTTGGCGCGGCGAGAGACCCAGTACTTC.

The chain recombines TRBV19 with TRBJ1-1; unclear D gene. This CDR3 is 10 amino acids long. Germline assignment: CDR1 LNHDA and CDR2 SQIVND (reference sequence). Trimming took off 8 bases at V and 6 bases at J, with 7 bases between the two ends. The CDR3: CASGPAEAFF. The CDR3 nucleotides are TGTGCCAGTGGGCCGGCTGAAGCTTTCTTT.

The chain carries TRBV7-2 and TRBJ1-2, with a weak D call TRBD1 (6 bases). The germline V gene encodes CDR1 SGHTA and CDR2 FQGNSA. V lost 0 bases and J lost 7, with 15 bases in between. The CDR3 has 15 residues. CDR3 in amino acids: CASSLATAGVAGYTF. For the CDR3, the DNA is TGTGCCAGCAGCTTAGCTACTGCAGGGGTAGCTGGCTACACCTTC.

CDR3: CASYTGGWGKLFF. The CDR3 nucleotides are TGTGCCAGCTATACAGGGGGCTGGGGGAAACTGTTTTTT. The rearrangement joins TRBV6-5 to TRBJ1-4, with 9 bases aligning to TRBD1. The CDR3 loop spans 13 amino acids. J was trimmed by 11 bases and V by 8 bases; bases with no gene match: 9. Germline CDR1 is MNHEY and CDR2 is SVGAGI.

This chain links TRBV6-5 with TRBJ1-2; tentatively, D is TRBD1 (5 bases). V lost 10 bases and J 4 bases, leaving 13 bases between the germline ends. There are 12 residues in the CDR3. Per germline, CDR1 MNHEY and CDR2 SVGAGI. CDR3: CATWEDTYGYTF. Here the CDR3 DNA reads TGTGCCACCTGGGAGGACACCTATGGCTACACCTTC.

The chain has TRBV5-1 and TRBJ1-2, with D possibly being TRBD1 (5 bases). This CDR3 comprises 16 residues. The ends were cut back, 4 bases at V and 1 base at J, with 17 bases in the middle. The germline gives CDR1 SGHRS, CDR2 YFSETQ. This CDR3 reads CASSPGFSPFNYGYTF. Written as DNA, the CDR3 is TGCGCCAGCAGCCCAGGGTTCTCCCCTTTTAACTATGGCTACACCTTC.

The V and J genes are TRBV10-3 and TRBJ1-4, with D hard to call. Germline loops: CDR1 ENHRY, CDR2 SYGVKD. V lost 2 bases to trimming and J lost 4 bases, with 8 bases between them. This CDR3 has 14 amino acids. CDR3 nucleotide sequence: TGTGCCATCAGTGAGAGCCCGATTAATGAAAAACTGTTTTTT. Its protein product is CAISESPINEKLFF.

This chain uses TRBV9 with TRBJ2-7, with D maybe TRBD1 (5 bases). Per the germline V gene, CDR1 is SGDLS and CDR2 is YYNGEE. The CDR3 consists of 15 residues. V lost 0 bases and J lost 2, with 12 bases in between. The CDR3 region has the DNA TGTGCCAGCAGCGTAGATGCGGACATCACCTACGAGCAGTACTTC. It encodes CASSVDADITYEQYF. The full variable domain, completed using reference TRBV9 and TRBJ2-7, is DSGVTQTPKHLITATGQRVTLRCSPRSGDLSVYWYQQSLDQGLQFLIQYYNGEERAKGNILERFSAQQFPDLHSELNLSSLELGDSALYFCASSVDADITYEQYFGPGTRLTVT.

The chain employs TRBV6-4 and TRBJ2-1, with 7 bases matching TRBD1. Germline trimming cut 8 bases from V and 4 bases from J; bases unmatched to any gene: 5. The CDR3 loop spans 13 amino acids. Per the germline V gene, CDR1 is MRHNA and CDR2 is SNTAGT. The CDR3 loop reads CASAMGQYNEQFF. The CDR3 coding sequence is TGTGCCAGCGCAATGGGACAGTACAATGAGCAGTTCTTC.

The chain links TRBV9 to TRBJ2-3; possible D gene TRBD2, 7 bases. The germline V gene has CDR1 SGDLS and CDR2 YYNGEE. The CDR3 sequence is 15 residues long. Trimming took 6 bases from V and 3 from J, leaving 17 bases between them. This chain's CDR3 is CASTERGGLTDTQYF. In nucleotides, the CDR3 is TGTGCCAGCACCGAAAGGGGGGGCCTGACAGATACGCAGTATTTT.

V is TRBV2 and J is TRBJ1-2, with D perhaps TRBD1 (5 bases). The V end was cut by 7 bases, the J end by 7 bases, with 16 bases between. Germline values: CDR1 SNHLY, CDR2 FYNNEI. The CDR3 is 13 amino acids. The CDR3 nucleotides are TGTGCCAGCACGACGGGGGACGCCCTTGGCTACACCTTC. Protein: CASTTGDALGYTF.

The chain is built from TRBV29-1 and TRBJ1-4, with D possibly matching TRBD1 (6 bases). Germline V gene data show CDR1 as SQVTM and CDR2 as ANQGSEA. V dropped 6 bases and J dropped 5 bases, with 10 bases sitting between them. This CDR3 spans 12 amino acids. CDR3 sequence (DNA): TGCAGCGTGACAGGTTTAAATGAAAAACTGTTTTTT. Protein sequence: CSVTGLNEKLFF.

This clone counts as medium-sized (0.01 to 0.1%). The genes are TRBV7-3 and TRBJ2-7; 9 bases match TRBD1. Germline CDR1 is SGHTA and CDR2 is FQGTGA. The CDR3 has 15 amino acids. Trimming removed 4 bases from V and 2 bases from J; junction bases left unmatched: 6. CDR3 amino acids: CASSSWTGVAYEQYF. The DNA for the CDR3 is TGTGCCAGCAGCTCGTGGACAGGGGTTGCCTACGAGCAGTACTTC.

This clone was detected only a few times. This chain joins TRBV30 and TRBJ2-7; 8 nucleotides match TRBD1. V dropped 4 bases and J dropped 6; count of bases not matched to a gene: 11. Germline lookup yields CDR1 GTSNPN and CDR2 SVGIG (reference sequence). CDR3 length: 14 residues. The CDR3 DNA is TGTGCCTGGAACCCGGACAGGGCGGATGGCGAGCAGTACTTC. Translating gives CAWNPDRADGEQYF.

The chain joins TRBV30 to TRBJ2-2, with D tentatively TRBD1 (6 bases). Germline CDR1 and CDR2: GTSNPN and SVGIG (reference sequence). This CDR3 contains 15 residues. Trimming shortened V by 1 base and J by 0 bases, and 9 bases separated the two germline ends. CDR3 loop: CAWSDGTTNTGELFF. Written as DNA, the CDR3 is TGTGCCTGGAGTGACGGGACAACGAACACCGGGGAGCTGTTTTTT.

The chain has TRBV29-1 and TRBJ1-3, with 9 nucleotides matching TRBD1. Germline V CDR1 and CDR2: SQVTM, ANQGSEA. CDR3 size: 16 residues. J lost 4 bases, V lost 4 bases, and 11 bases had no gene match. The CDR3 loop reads CSVAGDRDPSGNTIYF. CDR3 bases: TGCAGCGTTGCTGGGGACAGGGACCCCTCAGGAAACACCATATATTTT.

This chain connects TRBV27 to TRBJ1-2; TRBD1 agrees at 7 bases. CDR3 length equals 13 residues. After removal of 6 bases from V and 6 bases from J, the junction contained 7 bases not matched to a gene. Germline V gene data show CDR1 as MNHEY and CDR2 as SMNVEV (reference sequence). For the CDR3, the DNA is TGTGCCAGCAGACTACTAACAGGGGATGGCTACACCTTC. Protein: CASRLLTGDGYTF.

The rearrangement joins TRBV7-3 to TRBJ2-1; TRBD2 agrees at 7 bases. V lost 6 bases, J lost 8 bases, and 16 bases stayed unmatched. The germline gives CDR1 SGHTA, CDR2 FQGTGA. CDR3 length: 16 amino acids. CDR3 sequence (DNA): TGTGCCAGCAGTAGATCCCGCGTCGGGGGGACGGATGAGCAGTTCTTC. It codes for CASSRSRVGGTDEQFF. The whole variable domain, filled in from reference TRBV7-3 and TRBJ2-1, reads GAGVSQTPSNKVTEKGKYVELRCDPISGHTALYWYRQSLGQGPEFLIYFQGTGAADDSGLPNDRFFAVRPEGSVSTLKIQRTERGDSAVYLCASSRSRVGGTDEQFFGPGTRLTVL.

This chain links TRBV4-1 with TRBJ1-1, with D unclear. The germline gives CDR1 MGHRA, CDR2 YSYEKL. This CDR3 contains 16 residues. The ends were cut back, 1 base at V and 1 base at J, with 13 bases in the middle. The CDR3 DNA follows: TGCGCCAGCAGCCAAGTTCTGGTACAGTCGAACACTGAAGCTTTCTTT. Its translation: CASSQVLVQSNTEAFF.

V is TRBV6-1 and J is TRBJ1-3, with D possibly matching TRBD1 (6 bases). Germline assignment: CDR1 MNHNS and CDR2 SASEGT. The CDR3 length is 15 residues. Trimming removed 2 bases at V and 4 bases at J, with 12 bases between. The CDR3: CASSEMPGVGNTIYF. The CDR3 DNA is TGTGCCAGCAGTGAAATGCCAGGGGTAGGAAACACCATATATTTT.